Below, 20 T cell receptor beta chains from the same sample are listed, as sequenced in a study of identical twins. TCRdb processed the 5' RACE reads anew with MiXCR; each CDR3 protein has one entry. This table holds 450,000 or so distinct CDR3 sequences, about 13% found once. This sample was shared with a second study, whose subject was yellow fever vaccine responses in identical twins.

The source material was CD4+ T cells sorted from blood. The receptors stem from a woman between 18 and 30 years old in good health.

V and J are TRBV6-5 and TRBJ2-7; 7 nucleotides agree with TRBD1. The CDR3 has 15 residues. V lost 2 bases to trimming and J lost 2 bases; unmatched junction nucleotides: 6. CDR1 and CDR2 (germline): MNHEY, SVGAGI. The DNA for the CDR3 is TGTGCCAGCAGTTACCCGATAGGGACAGCCTACGAGCAGTACTTC. This translates into CASSYPIGTAYEQYF.

This clonotype was seen a few times. The CDR3 reads CASSYRAGAETQYF. The CDR3 DNA follows: TGTGCCAGCAGTTACCGGGCAGGGGCAGAGACCCAGTACTTC. The chain joins TRBV6-2 or TRBV6-3 to TRBJ2-5; a possible D gene is TRBD1 (6 bases). V was pared by 2 bases and J by 4 bases, with 11 bases between. The germline V gene encodes CDR1 MNHEY and CDR2 SVGEGT. CDR3 length: 14 amino acids.

This clonotype was recorded many times. The rearrangement joins TRBV4-3 to TRBJ2-3; D possibly corresponds to TRBD2 (5 bases). V was pared by 4 bases and J by 1 base, with 12 bases between. Germline CDR1 LGHNA, CDR2 YSLEER. This CDR3 contains 15 residues. The CDR3 sequence is CASSRLYGGTDTQYF. CDR3 sequence (DNA): TGCGCCAGCAGCCGCCTGTACGGGGGCACAGATACGCAGTATTTT.

This clonotype was observed many times. The V gene is TRBV18, the J gene TRBJ2-3, with D perhaps TRBD2 (7 bases). Germline V gives CDR1 KGHSH, CDR2 LQKENI. CDR3 length: 14 residues. The ends were cut back, 6 bases at V and 5 bases at J, with 15 bases in the middle. The CDR3 here is CASSTSGGQDTQYF. The CDR3 nucleotides read TGTGCCAGCTCTACCTCGGGGGGCCAAGATACGCAGTATTTT.

V is TRBV2 and J is TRBJ2-3; D is possibly TRBD1 or TRBD2 (5 bases each). CDR1 and CDR2 from the germline V gene are SNHLY and FYNNEI. V lost 8 bases and J lost 4, with 22 bases in between. The CDR3 spans 16 residues. Written as DNA, the CDR3 is TGTGCCAGCCTCCGGGCGGTTGGGGCGAGGGCAGATACGCAGTATTTT. Translation gives CASLRAVGARADTQYF.

This clonotype was observed many times. The V and J genes are TRBV12-3 or TRBV12-4 and TRBJ2-7; D might be TRBD2 (5 bases). There are 15 residues in the CDR3. With 5 bases removed from V and 2 bases from J, the gap between germline ends came to 16 bases. The chain's CDR3 is CASSINGPRAYEQYF. DNA of the CDR3: TGTGCCAGCAGTATAAACGGGCCGCGGGCCTACGAGCAGTACTTC.

The CDR3 loop reads CSAISGSRGEQYF. The CDR3, as DNA: TGCAGTGCTATTAGCGGGAGCCGCGGAGAGCAGTACTTC. The chain carries TRBV20-1 and TRBJ2-7; 9 bases line up with TRBD2. This CDR3 is 13 amino acids long. Per the germline V gene, CDR1 is DFQATT and CDR2 is SNEGSKA (reference sequence). Germline trimming cut 4 bases from V and 7 bases from J; bases unmatched to any gene: 8.

This rearrangement joins TRBV12-3 or TRBV12-4 to TRBJ1-2, with TRBD1 matching 8 bases. Losses at the gene ends were 5 bases for V and 4 bases for J; bases not matched to a gene: 3. The CDR3 length is 13 residues. The CDR3 DNA sequence: TGTGCCAGCAGTGGACAGGGACCCTATGGCTACACCTTC. It specifies CASSGQGPYGYTF.

This clonotype came up a few times. The V and J genes are TRBV12-5 and TRBJ2-1; D gene ambiguous. V shed 0 bases and J shed 8 bases, with 11 bases lying between them. The CDR3 is made up of 14 amino acids. Germline assignment: CDR1 LGHNT and CDR2 FRNRAP. The CDR3 protein is CASGLVGPFHEQFF. CDR3 sequence (DNA): TGTGCTAGTGGTTTGGTAGGACCTTTCCATGAGCAGTTCTTC. Drawing the rest from reference TRBV12-5 and TRBJ2-1, the complete variable domain is DARVTQTPRHKVTEMGQEVTMRCQPILGHNTVFWYRQTMMQGLELLAYFRNRAPLDDSGMPKDRFSAEMPDATLATLKIQPSEPRDSAVYFCASGLVGPFHEQFFGPGTRLTVL.

The gene calls are TRBV11-2 and TRBJ2-1; 9 bases align to TRBD1. CDR1 is SGHAT and CDR2 is FQNNGV in the germline V gene. This CDR3 spans 21 amino acids. V lost 4 bases and J lost 1; bases outside the gene matches: 20. CDR3 DNA sequence: TGTGCCAGCAGCTCTCCTTCGTTCGTGGACCGGGACAGGGCATCCTACAATGAGCAGTTCTTC. It specifies CASSSPSFVDRDRASYNEQFF.

This clonotype showed up just a few times. This chain connects TRBV20-1 to TRBJ2-3; 7 bases are shared with TRBD1. This CDR3 spans 14 amino acids. The V gene's germline CDR1 is DFQATT and CDR2 SNEGSKA (reference sequence). After removal of 6 bases from V and 2 bases from J, the junction contained 8 bases not matched to a gene. CDR3: CSATRDSITDTQYF. CDR3 DNA: TGCAGTGCCACCAGGGACAGCATCACAGATACGCAGTATTTT.

For the CDR3, the DNA is TGTGCCAGCAGCCAAGTGCCTAGCGGCTACGAGCAGTACTTC. This encodes CASSQVPSGYEQYF. The rearrangement uses TRBV3-1 and TRBJ2-7, with TRBD2 identical over 7 bases. The germline V gene encodes CDR1 LGHDT and CDR2 YNNKEL (reference sequence). The V gene end was trimmed by 1 base and the J gene end by 3 bases; junction bases not matched to a gene: 3. The CDR3 spans 14 residues.

This chain joins TRBV4-3 and TRBJ1-3; D remains unclear. This CDR3 is 15 amino acids long. V was clipped by 0 bases and J by 0 bases, with 6 bases between them. Germline values: CDR1 LGHNA, CDR2 YSLEER. CDR3 DNA sequence: TGCGCCAGCAGCCAAGACTACGGCTCTGGAAACACCATATATTTT. It yields the protein CASSQDYGSGNTIYF.

This clonotype was counted only a few times. The CDR3 is CASSWGQGAYTF. As DNA, the CDR3 is TGTGCCAGCAGTTGGGGACAGGGGGCATACACCTTC. The V and J genes are TRBV12-3 or TRBV12-4 and TRBJ1-2, with 12 bases identical to TRBD1. This CDR3 comprises 12 residues. V was pared by 4 bases and J by 11 bases, with 2 bases of the junction left unmatched.

This clonotype was seen a few times. The genes are TRBV4-3 and TRBJ2-6; 7 positions match TRBD1. Germline CDR1 and CDR2: LGHNA and YSLEER. The V gene end was trimmed by 3 bases and the J gene end by 2 bases; junction bases not matched to a gene: 1. This CDR3 has 15 amino acids. This CDR3 reads CASSHTGAGANVLTF. As DNA, the CDR3 is TGCGCCAGCAGCCATACAGGGGCTGGGGCCAACGTCCTGACTTTC.

This clonotype showed up just a few times. The gene calls are TRBV4-2 and TRBJ1-5; 10 nucleotides align to TRBD1. The CDR3 runs 18 residues. The V gene end was trimmed by 1 base and the J gene end by 2 bases; junction bases not matched to a gene: 8. The V gene's germline CDR1 is LGHNA and CDR2 YNFKEQ. Here the CDR3 DNA reads TGTGCCAGCAGCCAAGCGGGACAGGGGATGCAGGGCAATCAGCCCCAGCATTTT. Translated, it gives CASSQAGQGMQGNQPQHF.

This clonotype has only a few counts. This chain uses TRBV11-2 with TRBJ2-2, with D perhaps TRBD1 (6 bases). Trimming shortened V by 5 bases and J by 0 bases, and 13 bases separated the two germline ends. Germline V lookup: CDR1 SGHAT, CDR2 FQNNGV. This CDR3 comprises 16 residues. The CDR3 bases are TGTGCCAGCAGCCTTGGGGGCCGGTCGAACACCGGGGAGCTGTTTTTT. It translates to CASSLGGRSNTGELFF.

The chain uses TRBV12-3 or TRBV12-4 and TRBJ2-1; 7 bases are shared with TRBD1. After removal of 7 bases from V and 0 bases from J, the junction contained 9 bases not matched to a gene. CDR3 size: 16 residues. The CDR3 DNA sequence: TGTGCCAGCACCTCTAGGGCAGGGGGCTCCTACAATGAGCAGTTCTTC. Amino acids: CASTSRAGGSYNEQFF.

This clonotype showed up many times. The rearrangement links TRBV4-3 to TRBJ2-7, with no clear D. CDR1 and CDR2 from the germline V gene are LGHNA and YSLEER. Trimming took off 2 bases at V and 6 bases at J, with 20 bases between the two ends. The CDR3 loop spans 16 amino acids. CDR3 coding DNA: TGCGCCAGCAGCCAATATGGGTCAGGATCGGCACGCGAGCAGTACTTC. Amino acid sequence: CASSQYGSGSAREQYF.

V and J are TRBV20-1 and TRBJ2-7; D remains ambiguous. This CDR3 has 12 amino acids. Trimming took 4 bases from V and 4 from J, leaving 11 bases between them. The germline CDR1 and CDR2 sequences are DFQATT and SNEGSKA (reference sequence). CDR3 sequence: CSAKLVWYEQYF. CDR3 DNA: TGCAGTGCTAAACTCGTTTGGTACGAGCAGTACTTC.